This T cell receptor beta chain stems from a study of molecular identifiers for immune sequencing clone quantification. TCRdb recomputed calls from the PCR reads with MiXCR, one row per CDR3 protein. The profile shows just under 650,000 distinct CDR3 sequences, less than 20% of them singletons. In this sample, this clonotype turned up a few times. A much larger clone differs by one base, so this may be a read error. In this CDR3 the conserved last residue, phenylalanine or tryptophan, is missing, so a read error is likely. With V trimmed by 6 bases and J by 1 base, 1 base remained unmatched. This CDR3 has 14 residues.

Material for sequencing was naive CD8+ T cells from blood, with Jurkat cell RNA spiked in. Regarding subset: FACS-sorted CD8+CD4-CCR7+CD45RA+ naive T cells. This clonotype was sampled from a human donor in good health. Some libraries in this study had Jurkat cell RNA spiked in. V is TRBV12-3 or TRBV12-4 and J is TRBJ1-5; 9 nucleotides match TRBD1. The CDR3 protein is CASSGTGSNQPQHL. The CDR3 nucleotides are TGTGCCAGCAGCGGGACAGGGAGCAATCAGCCCCAGCATCTT.